These 15 T cell receptor beta chains came from one sample sequenced in a study of T cell repertoires in cytomegalovirus infection (dated by TCRdb to the late 2010s). What the treatment or condition label conveys for this sample: in vitro stimulation with specific CMV peptide epitopes to enrich CMV-specific T cells. Instrument on record: Illumina HiSeq 1500. TCRdb itself trimmed the public reads at Q25 with fastp, ran MiXCR and retained productive beta chains. All rows with the same CDR3 protein become a single entry with the most common DNA and genes. The table for this sample lists 700,000 to 850,000 distinct CDR3 sequences; approximately 30% of them were counted only once. Roughly an eighth of the sample lies in the top ten. Their target antigens are unknown. This material consisted of cultured CD8+ T cells from PBMCs, taken from culture after CMV antigen stimulation. These receptors came from a human donor in good health (CMV status not recorded). Some clones in this sample may be carry-over from other donors' samples.

The chain carries TRBV7-3 and TRBJ2-1; 8 positions agree with TRBD2. This CDR3 region has 15 residues. Germline CDR1 reads SGHTA; CDR2 reads FQGTGA. Trimming cost V 1 base and J 7 bases; bases outside gene matches: 6. The CDR3 is CASSLNPSGLNEQFF. DNA for the CDR3: TGTGCCAGCAGCTTAAATCCTAGCGGGCTAAATGAGCAGTTCTTC.

The sample holds many counts of this clonotype. The chain has TRBV7-2 and TRBJ1-1, with D tentatively TRBD1 (5 bases). The CDR3 is 14 amino acids. V shed 5 bases and J shed 6 bases, with 16 bases lying between them. Germline V CDR1 and CDR2: SGHTA, FQGNSA. CDR3 residues: CASSLQVTGAEAFF. The CDR3 DNA is TGTGCCAGCAGCCTACAGGTCACTGGCGCTGAAGCTTTCTTT. Full variable domain (rest looked up from reference TRBV7-2 and TRBJ1-1): GAGVSQSPSNKVTEKGKDVELRCDPISGHTALYWYRQSLGQGLEFLIYFQGNSAPDKSGLPSDRFSAERTGGSVSTLTIQRTQQEDSAVYLCASSLQVTGAEAFFGQGTRLTVV.

V usage is TRBV7-6 and J usage is TRBJ2-3; possible D gene TRBD1, 6 bases. Germline-derived CDR1 and CDR2 are SGHVS and FNYEAQ. The CDR3 extends over 19 amino acids. V was cut by 1 base and J by 3 bases, with 23 bases left in between. The CDR3 region has the DNA TGTGCCAGCAGCTTAGTAAGATACCCCCGGGACATGGGGACAGATACGCAGTATTTT. Its translation is CASSLVRYPRDMGTDTQYF.

In this sample, this clonotype turned up a few times. This sequence joins TRBV6-2 or TRBV6-3 and TRBJ1-2, with 9 bases matching TRBD1. The CDR3 has 14 amino acids. J gave up 4 bases and V 5 bases, and 5 bases lay outside the gene matches. Per the germline V gene, CDR1 is MNHEY and CDR2 is SVGEGT. The CDR3 DNA sequence: TGTGCCAGCAGTGTGGCGGGACAGGGCTATGGCTACACCTTC. Its translation is CASSVAGQGYGYTF.

The chain combines TRBV6-6 with TRBJ1-5; D ambiguous. The germline gives CDR1 MNHNY, CDR2 SVGAGI (reference sequence). The CDR3 runs 14 residues. Trimming stripped 10 bases from V and 3 bases from J, with 16 bases between. CDR3 DNA: TGTGCCACTATGACCTCAGGATTCAATCAGCCCCAGCATTTT. It codes for CATMTSGFNQPQHF.

V and J are TRBV7-9 and TRBJ1-4; TRBD1 is a possible D gene (6 bases). The CDR3 is 15 amino acids. Germline V gene data show CDR1 as SEHNR and CDR2 as FQNEAQ (reference sequence). The V and J ends lost 5 bases and 5 bases respectively, with 15 bases between them. CDR3 amino acids: CASSLKTGSNEKLFF. In nucleotides, the CDR3 is TGTGCCAGCAGCCTAAAGACAGGAAGCAATGAAAAACTGTTTTTT.

As DNA, the CDR3 is TGTGCCAGCAGCGCCGGACTAGCGGGGGGGGGTGAGCAGTTCTTC. Translated, it gives CASSAGLAGGGEQFF. The rearrangement links TRBV9 to TRBJ2-1; 15 bases map to TRBD2. The J segment lost 9 bases and the V segment lost 3 bases, leaving 4 bases of the junction unmatched. The length of the CDR3 is 15 residues. Per germline, CDR1 SGDLS and CDR2 YYNGEE.

V gene TRBV27 combines with J gene TRBJ2-7, with 9 bases matching TRBD1. This CDR3 is built from 14 residues. From germline, CDR1 is MNHEY and CDR2 SMNVEV (reference sequence). V was clipped by 8 bases and J by 7 bases; unmatched bases: 12. CDR3 DNA: TGTGCCAGCGGTTATGGGACAGGGTTAGGAGAGCAGTACGTC. Translated, it gives CASGYGTGLGEQYV.

The rearrangement joins TRBV29-1 to TRBJ1-3; maybe TRBD1 (5 bases). The CDR3 contains 14 residues. With 4 bases removed from V and 0 bases from J, the gap between germline ends came to 10 bases. CDR1 SQVTM and CDR2 ANQGSEA come from the germline V gene. The CDR3: CSVAPDSSGNTIYF. In nucleotides, the CDR3 is TGCAGCGTTGCACCTGACAGCTCTGGAAACACCATATATTTT.

This clonotype was observed a single time. V and J are TRBV7-3 and TRBJ2-6; D is uncertain. Germline loops: CDR1 SGHTA, CDR2 FQGTGA. The V and J ends lost 8 bases and 2 bases respectively, with 4 bases between them. CDR3 length: 12 residues. The CDR3 DNA is TGTGCCAGCGGGGCTGGGGCCAACGTCCTGACTTTC. This codes for CASGAGANVLTF. The entire variable domain, with the rest obtained from reference TRBV7-3 and TRBJ2-6, is as follows: GAGVSQTPSNKVTEKGKYVELRCDPISGHTALYWYRQSLGQGPEFLIYFQGTGAADDSGLPNDRFFAVRPEGSVSTLKIQRTERGDSAVYLCASGAGANVLTFGAGSRLTVL.

Here the CDR3 DNA reads TGTGCCAGCAGCTTGTCCAGCAGGTACTCCTACAATGAGCAGTTCTTC. Its translation: CASSLSSRYSYNEQFF. The chain links TRBV7-6 to TRBJ2-1; the D is unclear. V gave up 3 bases and J gave up 0 bases, with 12 bases separating them. Germline values: CDR1 SGHVS, CDR2 FNYEAQ. The CDR3 has 16 amino acids.

This clonotype was detected many times. V gene TRBV7-6 combines with J gene TRBJ2-3; a possible D gene is TRBD2 (5 bases). The CDR3 runs to 17 residues. Trimming stripped 5 bases from V and 5 bases from J, with 23 bases between. Germline CDR1 and CDR2: SGHVS and FNYEAQ. The CDR3 region has the DNA TGTGCCAGCAGCGGCTCACAACTAGTCCAGCTTGAAGATACGCAGTATTTT. This gives the protein CASSGSQLVQLEDTQYF.

The gene calls are TRBV6-5 and TRBJ1-2; no definite D call. V lost 6 bases, J lost 4 bases, and 12 bases lay in between. Germline CDR1 reads MNHEY; CDR2 reads SVGAGI. CDR3 size: 13 residues. The CDR3 DNA follows: TGTGCCAGCAGCCCCATCACAGTCTATGGCTACACCTTC. Residues: CASSPITVYGYTF.

The chain couples TRBV7-2 to TRBJ1-2; D is ambiguous. The CDR3 has 16 amino acids. V lost 1 base to trimming and J lost 5 bases, with 17 bases between them. Germline CDR1 and CDR2: SGHTA and FQGNSA. In DNA, the CDR3 is TGTGCCAGCAGCTTAGAAACAGAATCACGCGGATATGGCTACACCTTC. Residues: CASSLETESRGYGYTF.

This chain uses TRBV6-6 with TRBJ1-4, with D maybe TRBD1 (5 bases). The germline V gene has CDR1 MNHNY and CDR2 SVGAGI (reference sequence). This CDR3 is built from 12 residues. The V gene lost 8 bases and the J gene lost 7 bases, with 11 bases spanning the gap. CDR3 residues: CASHEGVEKLFF. In DNA form, the CDR3 reads TGTGCCAGCCACGAAGGGGTTGAAAAACTGTTTTTT.